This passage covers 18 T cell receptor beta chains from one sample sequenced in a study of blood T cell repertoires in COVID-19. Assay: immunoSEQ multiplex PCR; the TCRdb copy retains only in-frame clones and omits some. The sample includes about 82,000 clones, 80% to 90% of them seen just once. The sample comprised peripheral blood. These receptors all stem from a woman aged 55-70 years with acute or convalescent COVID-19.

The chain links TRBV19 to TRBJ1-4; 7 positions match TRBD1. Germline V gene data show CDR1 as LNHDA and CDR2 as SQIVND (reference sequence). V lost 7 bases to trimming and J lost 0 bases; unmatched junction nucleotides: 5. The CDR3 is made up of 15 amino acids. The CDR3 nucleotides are TGTGCCAGTACCACCGGGACAGCAACTAATGAAAAACTGTTTTTT. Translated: CASTTGTATNEKLFF.

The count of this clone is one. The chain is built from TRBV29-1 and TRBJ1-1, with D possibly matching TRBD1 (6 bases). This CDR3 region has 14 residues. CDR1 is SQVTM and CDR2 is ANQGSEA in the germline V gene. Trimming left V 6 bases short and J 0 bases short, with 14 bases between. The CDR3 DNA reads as TGCAGCGTGAAACTGACAGGCATGAACACTGAAGCTTTCTTT. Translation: CSVKLTGMNTEAFF.

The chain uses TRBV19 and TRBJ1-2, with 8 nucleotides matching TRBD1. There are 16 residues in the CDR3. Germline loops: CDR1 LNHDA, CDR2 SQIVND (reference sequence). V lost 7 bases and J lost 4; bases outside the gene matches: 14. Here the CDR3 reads CASTRGGQDAAYGYTF. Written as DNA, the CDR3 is TGTGCCAGTACTCGTGGGGGACAGGACGCGGCCTATGGCTACACCTTC.

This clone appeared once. CDR3 residues: CASSKGAGDSHEQYF. In DNA form, the CDR3 reads TGTGCCAGCAGCAAAGGGGCCGGGGACAGCCACGAGCAGTACTTC. The V call is TRBV21-1, the J call TRBJ2-7; TRBD1, as called in the table, went unchecked against the DNA. TRBV21-1 is a pseudogene segment. This CDR3 has 15 amino acids.

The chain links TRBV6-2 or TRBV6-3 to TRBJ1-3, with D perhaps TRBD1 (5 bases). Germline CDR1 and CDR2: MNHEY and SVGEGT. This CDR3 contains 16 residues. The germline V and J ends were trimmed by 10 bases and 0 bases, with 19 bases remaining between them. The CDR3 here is CATRPLTVSSGNTIYF. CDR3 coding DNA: TGTGCCACCCGCCCCTTGACAGTGAGCTCTGGAAACACCATATATTTT.

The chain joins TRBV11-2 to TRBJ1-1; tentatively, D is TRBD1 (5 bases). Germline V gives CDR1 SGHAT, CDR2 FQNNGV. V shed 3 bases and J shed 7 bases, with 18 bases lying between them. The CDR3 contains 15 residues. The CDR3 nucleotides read TGTGCCAGCAGCTTCGAATTCAGGGTGGACGGTGAAGCTTTCTTT. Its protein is CASSFEFRVDGEAFF. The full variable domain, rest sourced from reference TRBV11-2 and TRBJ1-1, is EAGVAQSPRYKIIEKRQSVAFWCNPISGHATLYWYQQILGQGPKLLIQFQNNGVVDDSQLPKDRFSAERLKGVDSTLKIQPAKLEDSAVYLCASSFEFRVDGEAFFGQGTRLTVV.

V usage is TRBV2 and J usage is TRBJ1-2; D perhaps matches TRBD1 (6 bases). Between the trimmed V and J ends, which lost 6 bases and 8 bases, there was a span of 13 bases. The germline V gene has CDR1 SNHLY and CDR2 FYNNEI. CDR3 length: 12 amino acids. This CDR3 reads CASRTAGDGYTF. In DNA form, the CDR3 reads TGTGCCAGCAGGACCGCAGGGGACGGCTACACCTTC.

CDR3 protein: CASSPRDRLNEKLFF. The CDR3 region has the DNA TGTGCCAGCAGTCCACGGGACAGATTAAACGAAAAACTGTTTTTT. The chain carries TRBV27 and TRBJ1-4; 7 positions agree with TRBD1. Germline CDR1 reads MNHEY; CDR2 reads SMNVEV (reference sequence). The CDR3 is 15 amino acids. J gave up 8 bases and V 5 bases, and 11 bases lay outside the gene matches.

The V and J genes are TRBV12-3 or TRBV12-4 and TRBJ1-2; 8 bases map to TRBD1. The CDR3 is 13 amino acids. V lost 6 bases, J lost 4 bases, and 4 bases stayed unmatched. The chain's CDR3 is CASSPDRVYGYTF. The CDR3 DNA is TGTGCCAGCAGCCCGGACAGGGTCTATGGCTACACCTTC.

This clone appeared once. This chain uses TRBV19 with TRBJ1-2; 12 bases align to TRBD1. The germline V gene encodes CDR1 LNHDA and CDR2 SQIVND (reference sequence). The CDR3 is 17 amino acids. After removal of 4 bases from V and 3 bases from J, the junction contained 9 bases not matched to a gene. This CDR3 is CASSTPPGTGGDYGYTF. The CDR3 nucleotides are TGTGCCAGTAGTACGCCTCCCGGGACAGGGGGCGACTATGGCTACACCTTC.

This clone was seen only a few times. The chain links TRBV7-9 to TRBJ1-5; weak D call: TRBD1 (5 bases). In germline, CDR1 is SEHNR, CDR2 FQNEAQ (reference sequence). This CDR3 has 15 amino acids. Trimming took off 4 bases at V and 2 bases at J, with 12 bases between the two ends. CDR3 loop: CASSSGITGNQPQHF. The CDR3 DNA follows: TGTGCCAGCAGCTCAGGGATTACCGGCAATCAGCCCCAGCATTTT.

DNA of the CDR3: TGCGCCAGCAGCCGCGGGACAGGAAACTATGGCTACACCTTC. Amino acid sequence: CASSRGTGNYGYTF. The chain employs TRBV10-1 and TRBJ1-2, with TRBD1 identical over 8 bases. The trim removed 6 bases at V and 2 bases at J, leaving 5 bases unmatched. The CDR3 spans 14 residues. The V gene's germline CDR1 is WNHNN and CDR2 SYGVQD (reference sequence).

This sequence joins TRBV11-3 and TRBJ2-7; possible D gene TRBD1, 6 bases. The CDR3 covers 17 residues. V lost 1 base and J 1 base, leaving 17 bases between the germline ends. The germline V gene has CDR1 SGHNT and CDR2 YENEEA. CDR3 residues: CASSLVASTGGSYEQYF. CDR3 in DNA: TGTGCCAGCAGCTTAGTAGCCTCGACAGGTGGGTCCTACGAGCAGTACTTC.

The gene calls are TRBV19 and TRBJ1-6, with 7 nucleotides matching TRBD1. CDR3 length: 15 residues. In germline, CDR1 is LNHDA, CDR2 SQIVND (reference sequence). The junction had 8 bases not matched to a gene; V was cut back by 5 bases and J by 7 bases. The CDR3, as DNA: TGTGCCAGTAGTCAGGACAGGAGGGTAAATTCACCCCTCCACTTT. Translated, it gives CASSQDRRVNSPLHF.

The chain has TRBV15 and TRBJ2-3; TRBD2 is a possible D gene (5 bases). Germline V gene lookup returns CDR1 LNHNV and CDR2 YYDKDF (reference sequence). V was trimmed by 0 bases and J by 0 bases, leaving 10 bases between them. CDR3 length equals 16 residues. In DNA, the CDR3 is TGTGCCACCAGCAGAGATCGGCGGGTCAGCACAGATACGCAGTATTTT. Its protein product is CATSRDRRVSTDTQYF.

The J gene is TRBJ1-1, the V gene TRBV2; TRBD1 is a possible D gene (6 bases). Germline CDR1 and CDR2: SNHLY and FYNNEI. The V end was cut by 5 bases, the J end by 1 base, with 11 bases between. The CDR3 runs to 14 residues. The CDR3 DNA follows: TGTGCCAGCAGTAGACAGACAGGGAACACTGAAGCTTTCTTT. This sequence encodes CASSRQTGNTEAFF.

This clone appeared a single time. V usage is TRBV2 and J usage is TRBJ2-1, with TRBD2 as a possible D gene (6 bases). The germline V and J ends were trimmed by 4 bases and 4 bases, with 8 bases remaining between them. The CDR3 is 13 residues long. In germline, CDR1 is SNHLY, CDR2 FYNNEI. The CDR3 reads CASSGGLYNEQFF. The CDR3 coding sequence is TGTGCCAGCAGTGGGGGACTTTACAATGAGCAGTTCTTC.

The CDR3 protein is CASSLPGGRNEQFF. The CDR3, as DNA: TGTGCCAGCAGCTTACCCGGGGGGCGCAATGAGCAGTTCTTC. The chain couples TRBV7-2 to TRBJ2-1, with D possibly being TRBD2 (7 bases). CDR1 is SGHTA and CDR2 is FQGNSA in the germline V gene. This CDR3 contains 14 residues. V shed 2 bases and J shed 6 bases, with 11 bases lying between them. The full variable domain, completed using reference TRBV7-2 and TRBJ2-1, is GAGVSQSPSNKVTEKGKDVELRCDPISGHTALYWYRQSLGQGLEFLIYFQGNSAPDKSGLPSDRFSAERTGGSVSTLTIQRTQQEDSAVYLCASSLPGGRNEQFFGPGTRLTVL.